This T cell receptor (beta chain) comes out of a study of T cell responses to AZD1222 COVID-19 vaccine. This CDR3 is built from 15 residues. V was trimmed by 0 bases and J by 1 base, leaving 7 bases between them. Germline V gives CDR1 MGHRA, CDR2 YSYEKL. Study-level findings and limits: Samples come after the peak T cell response, not at day 14. Compared with day 0, the breadth and depth of the Spike-specific TCR repertoire rose significantly after two doses of AZD1222. There were vaccine-associated CD4 TCRs across spike, dominant at 160-218 and 743-854. Clonal diversity may have been underestimated in mostly white British donors.

Clones were sequenced by immunoSEQ multiplex PCR, and TCRdb holds only the in-frame ones, with some missing. The sample lists 65,000 to 90,000 clones, approximately 88% occurring once. Comment on this clone: Its matching antigen is unknown.

This TCR was recovered from an adult in good health. Sample: peripheral blood, taken on day 0 of AZD1222 vaccination. The gene calls are TRBV4-1 and TRBJ2-1; unclear D gene. CDR3 DNA: TGCGCCAGCAGCCAAGAAGCTTGGTCCTACAATGAGCAGTTCTTC. Translation gives CASSQEAWSYNEQFF.